Listed below are T cell receptor beta chains from one sample, sequenced in a study of T cells after posttransplantation cyclophosphamide. The data were produced by immunoSEQ multiplex PCR, yet TCRdb's version contains in-frame clones alone and is incomplete. The table lists 10,000 to 12,000 clones, roughly 95% of them singletons. Material: naive CD8+ T cells sorted from PBMCs. These receptors originate from a man aged 25 to 40 in good health and a related stem cell transplant donor. CDR3s include the opening cysteine and the closing phenylalanine or tryptophan. Fields, in order: J gene, V gene, clone size, CDR3 protein. Clone sizes are given selectively: once, few, many, or a class where the clone is expanded.

j_gene: TRBJ1-2
v_gene: TRBV19
abundance: -
CDR3aa: CASTYGGDYGYTF

j_gene: TRBJ2-1
v_gene: TRBV6-5
abundance: once
CDR3aa: CASSYSRGGTYNEQFF

j_gene: TRBJ2-7
v_gene: TRBV11-2
abundance: -
CDR3aa: CASSLGAGGRREQYF

j_gene: TRBJ2-6
v_gene: TRBV7-9
abundance: -
CDR3aa: CASSSWGRDGANVLTF

j_gene: TRBJ2-3
v_gene: TRBV5-6
abundance: -
CDR3aa: CASSLPLGLGTDTQYF

j_gene: TRBJ2-1
v_gene: TRBV4-1
abundance: once
CDR3aa: CASSQEWTGANEQFF

j_gene: TRBJ1-3
v_gene: TRBV27
abundance: -
CDR3aa: CASSSYGSSGNTIYF

j_gene: TRBJ2-1
v_gene: TRBV7-9
abundance: -
CDR3aa: CASSPRTGTIGEEQFF

j_gene: TRBJ1-1
v_gene: TRBV4-1
abundance: once
CDR3aa: CASSQDRENTEAFF

j_gene: TRBJ2-5
v_gene: TRBV19
abundance: -
CDR3aa: CASSIGGGPETQYF

j_gene: TRBJ1-1
v_gene: TRBV7-3
abundance: -
CDR3aa: CASSLQGGDTEAFF

j_gene: TRBJ2-1
v_gene: TRBV5-1
abundance: -
CDR3aa: CASSQGTSGDNEQFF

j_gene: TRBJ2-2
v_gene: TRBV5-1
abundance: once
CDR3aa: CASSFNRVTGELFF

j_gene: TRBJ2-7
v_gene: TRBV5-1
abundance: -
CDR3aa: CASSDGTGSYEQYF

j_gene: TRBJ2-7
v_gene: TRBV6-5
abundance: -
CDR3aa: CASSPGLAAEQYF

j_gene: TRBJ2-1
v_gene: TRBV11-2
abundance: -
CDR3aa: CASSLTFRDRGYNEQFF

j_gene: TRBJ1-1
v_gene: TRBV18
abundance: -
CDR3aa: CASSPPDTLTNTEAFF

j_gene: TRBJ2-7
v_gene: TRBV4-2
abundance: -
CDR3aa: CASSPATVGSYEQYF

j_gene: TRBJ2-7
v_gene: TRBV6-6
abundance: -
CDR3aa: CASSSKQVYEQYF

j_gene: TRBJ1-2
v_gene: TRBV4-1
abundance: -
CDR3aa: CASSQQGSANYGYTF

j_gene: TRBJ1-1
v_gene: TRBV6-5
abundance: -
CDR3aa: CASSYNDRVNTEAFF

j_gene: TRBJ1-4
v_gene: TRBV5-8
abundance: few
CDR3aa: CASNERGIGEKLFF

j_gene: TRBJ1-2
v_gene: TRBV5-4
abundance: -
CDR3aa: CASSLYAGVGYDGYTF

j_gene: TRBJ1-1
v_gene: TRBV19
abundance: -
CDR3aa: CASSPTTAMNTEAFF

j_gene: TRBJ2-7
v_gene: TRBV19
abundance: -
CDR3aa: CASSIDGTWNYEQYF

j_gene: TRBJ2-1
v_gene: TRBV6-5
abundance: -
CDR3aa: CASSPTGSYNEQFF

j_gene: TRBJ1-6
v_gene: TRBV5-1
abundance: -
CDR3aa: CASSLDSSSYNSPLHF

j_gene: TRBJ2-3
v_gene: TRBV7-9
abundance: -
CDR3aa: CASSTEQTAKDTQYF

j_gene: TRBJ2-3
v_gene: TRBV7-6
abundance: few
CDR3aa: CASSLEGWGSSTDTQYF

j_gene: TRBJ1-2
v_gene: TRBV5-8
abundance: -
CDR3aa: CASSRFPKEGWDYGYTF

j_gene: TRBJ2-1
v_gene: TRBV11-3
abundance: once
CDR3aa: CASSLSLSNEQFF

j_gene: -
v_gene: TRBV18
abundance: -
CDR3aa: CASSQKDRGSYEQYF

j_gene: TRBJ2-7
v_gene: TRBV28
abundance: -
CDR3aa: CASSLAGTTYDEQYF

j_gene: TRBJ2-1
v_gene: TRBV14
abundance: -
CDR3aa: CASRPPGQESYNEQFF

j_gene: TRBJ2-1
v_gene: TRBV5-4
abundance: -
CDR3aa: CASSLRDSYNEQFF

j_gene: TRBJ2-5
v_gene: TRBV11-1
abundance: -
CDR3aa: CASSPSGAGGLQETQYF

j_gene: TRBJ2-5
v_gene: TRBV5-1
abundance: -
CDR3aa: CASSLGEQGNVQETQYF

j_gene: TRBJ1-2
v_gene: TRBV27
abundance: -
CDR3aa: CASSLRGSNYGYTF

j_gene: TRBJ1-1
v_gene: TRBV4-1
abundance: -
CDR3aa: CASISGQGNTEAFF

j_gene: TRBJ2-5
v_gene: TRBV11-2
abundance: -
CDR3aa: CASSSPLAGGAQETQYF

j_gene: TRBJ1-6
v_gene: TRBV19
abundance: -
CDR3aa: CASSRPPRADSYNSPLHF

j_gene: TRBJ2-7
v_gene: TRBV14
abundance: -
CDR3aa: CASSRADRDEQYF

j_gene: TRBJ2-1
v_gene: TRBV28
abundance: -
CDR3aa: CASSLGQGLEQFF

j_gene: TRBJ2-1
v_gene: TRBV18
abundance: -
CDR3aa: CASSEPTSGLYYNEQFF

j_gene: TRBJ2-1
v_gene: TRBV7-9
abundance: -
CDR3aa: CASSFWGGYNEQFF

j_gene: TRBJ2-7
v_gene: TRBV7-9
abundance: -
CDR3aa: CASSMNRQGSSYEQYF

j_gene: TRBJ1-1
v_gene: TRBV25-1
abundance: -
CDR3aa: CASSEWEGGGEAFF

j_gene: TRBJ1-1
v_gene: TRBV6-4
abundance: -
CDR3aa: CASSEYTEAFF

j_gene: TRBJ2-7
v_gene: TRBV4-3
abundance: -
CDR3aa: CASSAGRGGGYEQYF

j_gene: TRBJ2-1
v_gene: TRBV11-3
abundance: -
CDR3aa: CASSFSRAGYNEQFF

j_gene: TRBJ1-3
v_gene: TRBV6-5
abundance: -
CDR3aa: CASSWDSSGNTIYF

j_gene: TRBJ1-2
v_gene: TRBV7-9
abundance: -
CDR3aa: CASSLALGQYGYTF

j_gene: TRBJ2-2
v_gene: TRBV19
abundance: once
CDR3aa: CASIDQGGSGELFF

j_gene: TRBJ2-3
v_gene: TRBV7-6
abundance: -
CDR3aa: CASSTGEVADTQYF